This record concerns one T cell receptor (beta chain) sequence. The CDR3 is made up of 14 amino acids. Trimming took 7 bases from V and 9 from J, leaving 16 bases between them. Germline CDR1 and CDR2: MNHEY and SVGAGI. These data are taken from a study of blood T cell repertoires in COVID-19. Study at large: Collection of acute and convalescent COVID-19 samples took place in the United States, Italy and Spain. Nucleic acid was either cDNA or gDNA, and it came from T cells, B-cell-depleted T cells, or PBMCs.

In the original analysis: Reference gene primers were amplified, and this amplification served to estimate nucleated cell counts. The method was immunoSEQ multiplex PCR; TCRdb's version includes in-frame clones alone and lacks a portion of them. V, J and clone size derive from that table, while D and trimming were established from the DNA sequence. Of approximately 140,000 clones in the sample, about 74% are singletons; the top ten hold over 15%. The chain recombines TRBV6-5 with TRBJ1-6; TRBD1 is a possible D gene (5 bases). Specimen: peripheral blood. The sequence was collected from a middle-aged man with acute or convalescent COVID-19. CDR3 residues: CASTQSRQISPLHF. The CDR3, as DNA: TGTGCCAGCACCCAATCTCGACAGATTTCACCCCTCCACTTT.